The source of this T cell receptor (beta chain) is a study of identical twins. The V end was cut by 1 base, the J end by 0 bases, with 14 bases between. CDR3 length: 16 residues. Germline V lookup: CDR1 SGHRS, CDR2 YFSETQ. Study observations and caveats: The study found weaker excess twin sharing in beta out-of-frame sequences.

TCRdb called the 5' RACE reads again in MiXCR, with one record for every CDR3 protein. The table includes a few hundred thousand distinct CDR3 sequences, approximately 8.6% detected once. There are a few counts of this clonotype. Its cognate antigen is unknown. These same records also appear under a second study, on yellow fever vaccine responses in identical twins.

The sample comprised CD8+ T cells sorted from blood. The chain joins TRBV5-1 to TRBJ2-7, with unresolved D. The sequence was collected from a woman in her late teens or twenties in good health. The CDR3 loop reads CASSLSGAESSYEQYF. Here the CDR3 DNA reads TGCGCCAGCAGCTTGTCCGGCGCCGAGAGCTCCTACGAGCAGTACTTC.